Listed here are 9 T cell receptor beta chains from one sample, sequenced in a study of blood T cell repertoires in COVID-19 (dated by TCRdb to the early 2020s). Libraries were built with the immunoSEQ multiplex PCR assay. Held by TCRdb, this immuneACCESS table contains in-frame sequences only and omits some clones. Under half of the omission traces to an unresolved V gene where checked; the cause of the rest is unknown. The sample includes approximately 50,000 clones, with roughly 92% observed a single time. Approximately 4.6% of the sample lies in the top ten. The sample was peripheral blood. The receptors derive from a man aged 50 to 60 with active COVID-19.

CDR3 sequence reads: CASSYDRRINEQFF. CDR3 sequence (DNA): TGTGCCAGCAGTTACGATAGGCGGATAAATGAGCAGTTCTTC. The V and J genes are TRBV6-5 and TRBJ2-1, with D hard to call. The CDR3 extends over 14 amino acids. The V end was cut by 2 bases, the J end by 7 bases, with 12 bases between. CDR1 MNHEY and CDR2 SVGAGI come from the germline V gene.

This clone was seen only a few times. J is TRBJ1-5 and V is TRBV7-9; no definite D call. Trimming cost V 1 base and J 2 bases, with 12 bases left between them. The CDR3 is 16 amino acids. Germline V CDR1 and CDR2: SEHNR, FQNEAQ (reference sequence). CDR3 sequence: CASSLGREWGNQPQHF. Written as DNA, the CDR3 is TGTGCCAGCAGCTTAGGTAGGGAGTGGGGCAATCAGCCCCAGCATTTT.

This clone appeared a single time. This rearrangement joins TRBV6-6 to TRBJ2-7; possibly TRBD1 for D (6 bases). The CDR3 length is 14 residues. Germline-derived CDR1 and CDR2 are MNHNY and SVGAGI (reference sequence). Trimming removed 2 bases at V and 2 bases at J, with 10 bases between. The CDR3 DNA sequence: TGTGCCAGCAGTTACACCAGGGGCGCCTACGAGCAGTACTTC. This encodes CASSYTRGAYEQYF.

The chain carries TRBV5-6 and TRBJ2-7, with 7 nucleotides matching TRBD1. The CDR3 has 15 amino acids. Germline V gene data show CDR1 as SGHDT and CDR2 as YYEEEE. V trimming: 0 bases; J trimming: 1 base; junction bases outside the gene matches: 4. Here the CDR3 reads CASSLVGQPSYEQYF. DNA of the CDR3: TGTGCCAGCAGCTTGGTGGGACAGCCTTCCTACGAGCAGTACTTC.

This chain uses TRBV6-6 with TRBJ2-7, with D possibly matching TRBD2 (6 bases). The CDR3 is 13 residues long. Germline CDR1 is MNHNY and CDR2 is SVGAGI (reference sequence). Between the trimmed V and J ends, which lost 8 bases and 2 bases, there was a span of 13 bases. The CDR3 DNA reads as TGTGCCAGCCGCACTAGCCTGACCTACGAGCAGTACTTC. It codes for CASRTSLTYEQYF.

This sequence joins TRBV2 and TRBJ2-7; 11 nucleotides match TRBD1. The CDR3 is 16 amino acids. The germline gives CDR1 SNHLY, CDR2 FYNNEI. The J segment lost 6 bases and the V segment lost 6 bases, leaving 13 bases of the junction unmatched. In nucleotides, the CDR3 is TGTGCCAGCAGAAGCCCCCGGGACAGGGGGAGCCGCGAGCAGTACTTC. Translated: CASRSPRDRGSREQYF.

The chain has TRBV6-5 and TRBJ2-5, with D maybe TRBD1 (6 bases). The germline V and J ends were trimmed by 7 bases and 5 bases, with 8 bases remaining between them. The CDR3 loop spans 11 amino acids. Germline-derived CDR1 and CDR2 are MNHEY and SVGAGI. The DNA for the CDR3 is TGTGCCAGCAATAGGGGGGAGACCCAGTACTTC. As protein: CASNRGETQYF.

This chain links TRBV7-8 with TRBJ1-2, with 10 bases matching TRBD1. The CDR3 consists of 16 residues. Germline trimming cut 5 bases from V and 4 bases from J; bases unmatched to any gene: 10. Per germline, CDR1 SGHVS and CDR2 FQNEAQ. The CDR3 spells CASSLIGQGDFYGYTF. DNA of the CDR3: TGTGCCAGCAGCCTAATCGGACAGGGGGATTTCTATGGCTACACCTTC.

The chain recombines TRBV28 with TRBJ2-7; possible D gene TRBD2, 6 bases. V shed 7 bases and J shed 4 bases, with 17 bases lying between them. Germline lookup yields CDR1 MDHEN and CDR2 SYDVKM. The CDR3 sequence is 14 residues long. The CDR3 DNA reads as TGTGCCAGCACATCCCGCCGGGGGAATTACGAGCAGTACTTC. Its protein is CASTSRRGNYEQYF. The whole variable domain, filled in from reference TRBV28 and TRBJ2-7, reads DVKVTQSSRYLVKRTGEKVFLECVQDMDHENMFWYRQDPGLGLRLIYFSYDVKMKEKGDIPEGYSVSREKKERFSLILESASTNQTSMYLCASTSRRGNYEQYFGPGTRLTVT.